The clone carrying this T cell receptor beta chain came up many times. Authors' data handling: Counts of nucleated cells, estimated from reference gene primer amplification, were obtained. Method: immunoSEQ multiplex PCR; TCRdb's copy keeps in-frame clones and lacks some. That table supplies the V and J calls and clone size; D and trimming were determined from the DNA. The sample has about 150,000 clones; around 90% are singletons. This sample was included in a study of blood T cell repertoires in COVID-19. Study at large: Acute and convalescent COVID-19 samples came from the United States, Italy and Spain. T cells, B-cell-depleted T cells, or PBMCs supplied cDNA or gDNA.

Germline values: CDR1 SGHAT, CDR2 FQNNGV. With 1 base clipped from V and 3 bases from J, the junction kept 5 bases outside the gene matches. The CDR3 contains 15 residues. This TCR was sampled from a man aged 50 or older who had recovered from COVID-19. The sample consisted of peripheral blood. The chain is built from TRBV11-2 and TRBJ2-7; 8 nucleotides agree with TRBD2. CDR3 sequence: CASSLVSGGDYEQYF. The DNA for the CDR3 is TGTGCCAGCAGCTTAGTTTCGGGAGGGGACTACGAGCAGTACTTC.